The next 21 T cell receptor beta chains were all read from a single sample in a study of glioma-infiltrating T cells. The iRepertoire nested amplicon-rescue multiplex PCR amplified TCR alpha and beta CDR3s from RNA. TCRdb analysed the multiplex PCR reads with MiXCR anew, one entry per CDR3 protein. Among some 16,000 distinct CDR3 sequences listed, about three fifths were seen once. Sequenced material: glioma tissue, nonneoplastic brain tissue, or PBMCs (not recorded which). These TCRs come from a human donor with low-grade glioma or glioblastoma, undergoing nonglioma brain surgery, or in good health (not recorded which).

This clonotype has at least ten counts. The chain combines TRBV11-3 with TRBJ2-5, with D perhaps TRBD2 (6 bases). The CDR3 consists of 15 residues. In germline, CDR1 is SGHNT, CDR2 YENEEA. V dropped 5 bases and J dropped 3 bases, with 16 bases sitting between them. CDR3 coding DNA: TGTGCCAGCAGCCCTGCAGGGACTGGAAAAGAGACCCAGTACTTC. Translated, it gives CASSPAGTGKETQYF.

The rearrangement joins TRBV28 to TRBJ2-5, with D unresolved. This CDR3 is built from 13 residues. CDR1 and CDR2 from the germline V gene are MDHEN and SYDVKM. V was shortened by 5 bases and J by 3 bases, with 10 bases between the two germline ends. The CDR3 loop reads CASSSPAKETQYF. In nucleotides, the CDR3 is TGTGCCAGCAGTAGCCCCGCGAAAGAGACCCAGTACTTC.

The gene calls are TRBV7-2 and TRBJ1-6; D remains unclear. V was shortened by 3 bases and J by 9 bases, with 15 bases between the two germline ends. The CDR3 spans 15 residues. The germline gives CDR1 SGHTA, CDR2 FQGNSA. The CDR3 here is CASSFINSPGSPLHF. The CDR3 DNA is TGTGCCAGCAGCTTTATTAACAGTCCCGGTTCACCCCTCCACTTT.

The chain combines TRBV6-6 with TRBJ2-3; D gene unclear. This CDR3 is built from 12 residues. Germline CDR1 MNHNY, CDR2 SVGAGI (reference sequence). The V end was cut by 0 bases, the J end by 4 bases, with 2 bases between. CDR3 in DNA: TGTGCCAGCAGTTACTCGCCAGATACGCAGTATTTT. It translates to CASSYSPDTQYF.

The chain is built from TRBV2 and TRBJ1-1; no reliable D call. Germline V lookup: CDR1 SNHLY, CDR2 FYNNEI. Trimming cost V 1 base and J 5 bases, with 8 bases left between them. The CDR3 is made up of 13 amino acids. Here the CDR3 reads CASSEERATEAFF. DNA of the CDR3: TGTGCCAGCAGTGAAGAACGGGCGACTGAAGCTTTCTTT.

The rearrangement joins TRBV6-2 or TRBV6-3 to TRBJ2-2, with unresolved D. CDR1 and CDR2 (germline): MNHEY, SVGEGT. Trimming removed 0 bases from V and 6 bases from J, with 8 bases in between. This CDR3 contains 14 residues. The CDR3 here is CASSYSGKAGELFF. DNA for the CDR3: TGTGCCAGCAGTTACTCGGGGAAGGCCGGGGAGCTGTTTTTT.

The chain is built from TRBV28 and TRBJ2-3; tentative D call: TRBD2 (5 bases). This CDR3 has 17 amino acids. Trimming removed 2 bases at V and 0 bases at J, with 15 bases between. Germline V gives CDR1 MDHEN, CDR2 SYDVKM. The CDR3 protein is CASSLPRVARSTDTQYF. CDR3 nucleotide sequence: TGTGCCAGCAGTTTACCCCGGGTAGCGCGAAGCACAGATACGCAGTATTTT.

The chain combines TRBV20-1 with TRBJ2-3; 8 bases match TRBD2. CDR3 length: 14 residues. The germline CDR1 and CDR2 sequences are DFQATT and SNEGSKA (reference sequence). The V and J ends lost 6 bases and 2 bases, in that order; junction bases with no gene match: 7. The CDR3 spells CSAYTSGITDTQYF. The CDR3 DNA is TGCAGTGCCTACACTAGCGGAATCACAGATACGCAGTATTTT.

With regard to this clonotype: Germline is not matched at one junction end, which may reflect a read error. The rearrangement links TRBV20-1 to TRBJ1-4, with a tentative D call TRBD1 (6 bases). The CDR3 covers 13 residues. The germline V gene encodes CDR1 DFQATT and CDR2 SNEGSKA (reference sequence). CDR3 sequence: CSARPRGREKLIF. The CDR3, as DNA: TGCAGTGCCAGACCCAGGGGCCGTGAAAAACTGATTTTT.

This rearrangement joins TRBV4-1 to TRBJ1-2; tentative D call: TRBD1 (6 bases). The CDR3 is 15 residues long. Looked up from germline, CDR1 is MGHRA and CDR2 is YSYEKL. The CDR3: CFSSLTQGNDYGYTF. CDR3 sequence (DNA): TGCTTCAGCAGCCTTACACAGGGTAATGACTATGGCTACACCTTC.

This clonotype was seen only a few times. This chain joins TRBV28 and TRBJ1-2, with D possibly matching TRBD1 (5 bases). The CDR3 is 11 residues long. Germline lookup yields CDR1 MDHEN and CDR2 SYDVKM. The CDR3 loop is CVSSFGQSYTF. CDR3 sequence (DNA): TGTGTTAGCAGTTTCGGACAAAGCTACACCTTC.

This chain joins TRBV5-1 and TRBJ1-1; 11 bases align to TRBD1. This CDR3 contains 15 residues. Trimming cost V 4 bases and J 3 bases; bases outside gene matches: 5. CDR1 and CDR2 (germline): SGHRS, YFSETQ. The CDR3 coding sequence is TGCGCCAGCAGCCCGGGGGACAGGGGGTACACTGAAGCTTTCTTT. Translating gives CASSPGDRGYTEAFF. The full variable domain, its missing parts supplied by reference TRBV5-1 and TRBJ1-1, is KAGVTQTPRYLIKTRGQQVTLSCSPISGHRSVSWYQQTPGQGLQFLFEYFSETQRNKGNFPGRFSGRQFSNSRSEMNVSTLELGDSALYLCASSPGDRGYTEAFFGQGTRLTVV.

This clonotype was seen more than once but under ten times. The chain uses TRBV18 and TRBJ2-7; 9 nucleotides agree with TRBD1. The V segment lost 0 bases and the J segment 9 bases; nucleotides outside the gene matches: 6. This CDR3 has 14 residues. Germline lookup yields CDR1 KGHSH and CDR2 LQKENI. In DNA, the CDR3 is TGTGCCAGCTCACCACCGGGACAGGGAAGGGGGCAGTACTTC. This codes for CASSPPGQGRGQYF.

J is TRBJ2-5 and V is TRBV7-6; no clear D. The V gene lost 5 bases and the J gene lost 1 base, with 5 bases spanning the gap. The CDR3 covers 12 residues. CDR1 and CDR2 (germline): SGHVS, FNYEAQ. The CDR3 region is CASSTIQETQYF. CDR3 coding DNA: TGTGCCAGCAGCACGATCCAAGAGACCCAGTACTTC.

Points on this clonotype: A much larger clone sits a single nucleotide away, making a read error possible. V is TRBV4-2 and J is TRBJ2-3; 12 nucleotides agree with TRBD2. Germline CDR1 reads LGHNA; CDR2 reads YNFKEQ. The CDR3 has 15 amino acids. Written as DNA, the CDR3 is TGTGACAGCAGCCAAGTCACTAGCGGGGGGCATACGCAGTATTTT. As protein: CDSSQVTSGGHTQYF.

Note on this clonotype: Since a much larger clone is just one base distant, this may be a read error. V gene TRBV7-2 combines with J gene TRBJ1-1; the D gene is possibly TRBD1 (5 bases). There are 15 residues in the CDR3. Per the germline V gene, CDR1 is SGHTA and CDR2 is FQGNSA. V was pared by 6 bases and J by 3 bases, with 17 bases between. Here the CDR3 DNA reads TGTGCCAGCAGTTCTCCCAGCAACAGGCACACTGAAGCTTTCTTT. Translation gives CASSSPSNRHTEAFF.

In regard to this clonotype: In this CDR3 the conserved last residue, phenylalanine or tryptophan, is missing, so a read error is likely. The rearrangement links TRBV20-1 to TRBJ2-7; 12 bases map to TRBD2. CDR3 length equals 17 residues. After removal of 0 bases from V and 4 bases from J, the junction contained 10 bases not matched to a gene. Germline CDR1 is DFQATT and CDR2 is SNEGSKA (reference sequence). The CDR3 protein is CSARDRRLAGGLYEQYL. The CDR3 DNA reads as TGCAGTGCTAGAGATCGGAGGCTAGCGGGAGGGTTGTACGAGCAGTACCTC.

The chain is built from TRBV28 and TRBJ2-7; 11 bases are shared with TRBD1. Germline CDR1 reads MDHEN; CDR2 reads SYDVKM. Unmatched junction bases numbered 11, after V lost 5 bases and J lost 5 bases. The CDR3 spans 16 residues. The CDR3 here is CASSRTDRDRGNEQYF. The CDR3 bases are TGTGCCAGCAGTCGTACTGACCGGGACAGGGGGAACGAGCAGTACTTC.

This chain links TRBV20-1 with TRBJ2-1; 9 bases line up with TRBD2. The CDR3 sequence is 13 residues long. Germline assignment: CDR1 DFQATT and CDR2 SNEGSKA (reference sequence). J gave up 6 bases and V 2 bases, and 2 bases lay outside the gene matches. The DNA for the CDR3 is TGCAGTGCTAGATCTAGCGGGGTCAATGAGCAGTTCTTC. Amino acid sequence: CSARSSGVNEQFF.

With respect to this clonotype: A much larger clone lies one base from this, so it may be a read error. V gene TRBV11-2 combines with J gene TRBJ1-1, with D uncertain. The CDR3 contains 15 residues. Germline CDR1 and CDR2: SGHAT and FQNNGV. The CDR3 loop reads CASSLRRTGNTKAFF. CDR3 in DNA: TGTGCCAGCAGCTTACGCCGGACGGGGAACACTAAAGCTTTCTTT.

Remarks on this clonotype: Compared with germline, one end of the junction differs, possibly owing to a read error. V gene TRBV28 combines with J gene TRBJ2-1; 7 bases agree with TRBD2. The CDR3 has 15 amino acids. Germline V gene lookup returns CDR1 MDHEN and CDR2 SYDVKM. CDR3 DNA: TGTGCCAGCAGCCCCGGGCTAGCGGAACGTAATGAGCAGCTCTTC. Encoded protein: CASSPGLAERNEQLF. The full variable domain, completed using reference TRBV28 and TRBJ2-1, is DVKVTQSSRYLVKRTGEKVFLECVQDMDHENMFWYRQDPGLGLRLIYFSYDVKMKEKGDIPEGYSVSREKKERFSLILESASTNQTSMYLCASSPGLAERNEQLFGPGTRLTVL.